This entry lists 11 T cell receptor beta chains sequenced from one sample in a study of shared T cell receptors in the human thymus. The assay was immunoSEQ multiplex PCR, and TCRdb's table has in-frame clones only and misses some. Of approximately 730,000 clones listed, 80% to 90% were seen once; the top ten hold roughly 0.01%. These data are also associated with another study on human thymus T cells.

Input material: thymocytes. All receptors come from a girl less than two years old with a congenital heart defect.

V usage is TRBV2 and J usage is TRBJ1-3; D is possibly TRBD1 (6 bases). The CDR3 length is 18 residues. V was cut by 1 base and J by 1 base, with 17 bases left in between. Germline lookup yields CDR1 SNHLY and CDR2 FYNNEI. The CDR3 region has the DNA TGTGCCAGCAGTGAAGTGGGGGGGCACACCTTATCTGGAAACACCATATATTTT. Translating it yields CASSEVGGHTLSGNTIYF.

V gene TRBV14 combines with J gene TRBJ2-7, with TRBD1 matching 8 bases. This CDR3 spans 16 amino acids. Germline loops: CDR1 SGHDN, CDR2 FVKESK. The V gene end was trimmed by 0 bases and the J gene end by 2 bases; junction bases not matched to a gene: 6. As DNA, the CDR3 is TGTGCCAGCAGCCAAGATTGGGGACAGGAGGCCTACGAGCAGTACTTC. Protein sequence: CASSQDWGQEAYEQYF.

The chain uses TRBV6-1 and TRBJ1-5, with TRBD1 identical over 7 bases. Germline CDR1 reads MNHNS; CDR2 reads SASEGT. This CDR3 contains 15 residues. The ends lost 8 bases at V and 4 bases at J; junction bases unmatched: 11. The CDR3 DNA is TGTGCCAGCCAGGGGAGAACAGGGGTGAATCAGCCCCAGCATTTT. It specifies CASQGRTGVNQPQHF.

The V call is TRBV25-1, the J call TRBJ1-1; D is undetermined. The germline V gene has CDR1 MGHDK and CDR2 SYGVNS. With 1 base removed from V and 1 base from J, the gap between germline ends came to 4 bases. The CDR3 sequence is 13 residues long. CDR3: CASSEFQNTEAFF. Written as DNA, the CDR3 is TGTGCCAGCAGTGAATTCCAGAACACTGAAGCTTTCTTT.

This clone was detected only once. This chain joins TRBV30 and TRBJ2-2, with D perhaps matching TRBD1 (6 bases). This CDR3 is 20 amino acids long. The V end was cut by 0 bases, the J end by 1 base, with 24 bases between. CDR1 is GTSNPN and CDR2 is SVGIG in the germline V gene (reference sequence). CDR3 region: CAWSVLAVDRPLRNTGELFF. The CDR3 bases are TGTGCCTGGAGTGTACTGGCGGTCGACAGGCCTCTTAGGAACACCGGGGAGCTGTTTTTT.

This chain links TRBV12-5 with TRBJ2-1, with TRBD1 identical over 7 bases. Unmatched junction bases numbered 6, after V lost 1 base and J lost 0 bases. Germline loops: CDR1 LGHNT, CDR2 FRNRAP. The CDR3 consists of 17 residues. CDR3 sequence reads: CASGLEGQVTSYNEQFF. CDR3 nucleotide sequence: TGTGCTAGTGGTTTGGAAGGACAGGTGACCTCCTACAATGAGCAGTTCTTC.

This chain joins TRBV15 and TRBJ1-3, with D uncertain. The CDR3 consists of 16 residues. Germline V CDR1 and CDR2: LNHNV, YYDKDF (reference sequence). Between the trimmed V and J ends, which lost 0 bases and 4 bases, there was a span of 13 bases. Here the CDR3 DNA reads TGTGCCACCAGCAGAGACCCCCACTCCGGGGGAAACACCATATATTTT. Translating it yields CATSRDPHSGGNTIYF.

This chain uses TRBV28 with TRBJ1-2, with 9 positions matching TRBD1. Germline CDR1 is MDHEN and CDR2 is SYDVKM. The V gene end was trimmed by 4 bases and the J gene end by 8 bases; junction bases not matched to a gene: 11. The CDR3 sequence is 15 residues long. CDR3 in DNA: TGTGCCAGCAGTTCTCAACAGGGGGCCGGGTGGGGCTACACCTTC. Its translation is CASSSQQGAGWGYTF.

In DNA, the CDR3 is TGTGCCAGCAGTCCAGGGTGGGATACGCAGTATTTT. Protein: CASSPGWDTQYF. The chain couples TRBV28 to TRBJ2-3, with TRBD1 as a possible D gene (5 bases). The germline CDR1 and CDR2 sequences are MDHEN and SYDVKM. This CDR3 is built from 12 residues. The V end lost 5 bases, the J end lost 6 bases, and 9 bases lay between the germline ends.

The chain couples TRBV6-6 to TRBJ1-6, with D tentatively TRBD1 (5 bases). V was clipped by 6 bases and J by 6 bases, with 6 bases between them. Looked up from germline, CDR1 is MNHNY and CDR2 is SVGAGI (reference sequence). This CDR3 has 12 residues. The CDR3 region is CASRGLNSPLHF. In DNA form, the CDR3 reads TGTGCCAGCAGGGGGCTTAATTCACCCCTCCACTTT.

This chain joins TRBV6-5 and TRBJ1-6, with 10 bases aligning to TRBD1. The CDR3 runs to 13 residues. Germline V gives CDR1 MNHEY, CDR2 SVGAGI. The junction had 4 bases not matched to a gene; V was cut back by 7 bases and J by 10 bases. CDR3 region: CASMDRGNSPLHF. CDR3 DNA: TGTGCCAGCATGGACAGGGGGAACTCACCCCTCCACTTT.